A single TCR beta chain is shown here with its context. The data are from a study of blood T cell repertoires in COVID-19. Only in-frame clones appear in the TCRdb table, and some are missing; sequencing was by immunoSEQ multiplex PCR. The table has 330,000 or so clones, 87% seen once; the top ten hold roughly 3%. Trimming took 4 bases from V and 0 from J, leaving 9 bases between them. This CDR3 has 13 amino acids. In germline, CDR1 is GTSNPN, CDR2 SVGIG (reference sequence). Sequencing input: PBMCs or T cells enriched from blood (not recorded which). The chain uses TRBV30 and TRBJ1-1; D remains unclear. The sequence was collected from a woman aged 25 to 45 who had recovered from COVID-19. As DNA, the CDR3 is TGTGCCTGGAAGCCAGGCTTGAACACTGAAGCTTTCTTT. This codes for CAWKPGLNTEAFF.